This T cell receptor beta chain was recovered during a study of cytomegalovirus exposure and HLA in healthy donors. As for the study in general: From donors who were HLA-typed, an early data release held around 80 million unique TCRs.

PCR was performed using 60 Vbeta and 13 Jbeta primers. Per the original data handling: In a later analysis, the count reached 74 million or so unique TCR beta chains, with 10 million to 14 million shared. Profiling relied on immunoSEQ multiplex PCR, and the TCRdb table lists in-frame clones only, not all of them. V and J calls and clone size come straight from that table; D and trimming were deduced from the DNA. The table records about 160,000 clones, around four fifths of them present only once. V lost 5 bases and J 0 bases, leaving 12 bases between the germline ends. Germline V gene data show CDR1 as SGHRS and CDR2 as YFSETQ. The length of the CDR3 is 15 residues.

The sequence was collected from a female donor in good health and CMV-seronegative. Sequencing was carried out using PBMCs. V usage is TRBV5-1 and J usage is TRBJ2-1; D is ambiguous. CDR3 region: CASSPTPGSYNEQFF. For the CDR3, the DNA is TGCGCCAGCAGTCCCACTCCGGGCTCCTACAATGAGCAGTTCTTC. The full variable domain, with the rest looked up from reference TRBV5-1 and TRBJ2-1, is KAGVTQTPRYLIKTRGQQVTLSCSPISGHRSVSWYQQTPGQGLQFLFEYFSETQRNKGNFPGRFSGRQFSNSRSEMNVSTLELGDSALYLCASSPTPGSYNEQFFGPGTRLTVL.